This entry describes one T cell receptor beta chain. Its antigen is unknown. V was cut by 0 bases and J by 4 bases, with 7 bases left in between. The CDR3 spans 13 residues. From germline, CDR1 is MGHRA and CDR2 YSYEKL. This sample is drawn from a study of cytomegalovirus exposure and HLA in healthy donors. The protocol was immunoSEQ multiplex PCR, while the TCRdb copy is restricted to in-frame clones and leaves out a portion. The sample includes a few hundred thousand clones, 86% seen only once; the top ten take under 0.9%. Overall study findings and caveats: First-cohort TCR clusters were later found to tend to co-occur in the 120 validation repertoires.

Sequencing was done on a sample of PBMCs. The origin of this receptor is a woman aged 18-35 years in good health and CMV-seronegative. The chain joins TRBV4-1 to TRBJ2-7; D gene unclear. The CDR3, as DNA: TGCGCCAGCAGCCAAGACTATCGATACGAGCAGTACTTC. Protein product: CASSQDYRYEQYF.